This entry is about one T cell receptor beta chain. The sample comes from a study of blood T cell repertoires in COVID-19. Across the whole study: Acute-phase and convalescent COVID-19 samples originated in the United States, Italy and Spain. Sources were T cells, B-cell-depleted T cells, or PBMCs; the material itself was cDNA or gDNA.

V was shortened by 0 bases and J by 10 bases, with 10 bases between the two germline ends. Per the germline V gene, CDR1 is LGHDT and CDR2 is YNNKEL (reference sequence). CDR3 size: 14 residues. Original processing methods: Cell counts per sample came from amplifying reference gene primers. Data came from immunoSEQ multiplex PCR; TCRdb stores just in-frame clones and leaves some out. V, J and clone size reflect that table, while D and trimming were determined from the DNA. This table has about 170,000 clones, about four fifths appearing once. This chain links TRBV3-1 (or the pseudogene TRBV3-2) with TRBJ1-6; D not resolved. This TCR was recovered from a woman older than 75 with acute or convalescent COVID-19. Sequencing was carried out using peripheral blood. This chain's CDR3 is CASSQDANSSPLHF. CDR3 coding DNA: TGTGCCAGCAGCCAAGATGCTAACTCCTCACCCCTCCACTTT.